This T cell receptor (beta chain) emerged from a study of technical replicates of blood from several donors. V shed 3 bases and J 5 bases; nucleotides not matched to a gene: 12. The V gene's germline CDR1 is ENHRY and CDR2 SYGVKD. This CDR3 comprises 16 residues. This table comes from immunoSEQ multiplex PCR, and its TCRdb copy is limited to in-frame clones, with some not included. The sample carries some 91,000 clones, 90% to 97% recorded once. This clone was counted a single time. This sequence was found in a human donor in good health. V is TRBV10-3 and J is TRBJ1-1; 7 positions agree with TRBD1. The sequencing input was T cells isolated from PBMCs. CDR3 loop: CAISERGRTIITEAFF. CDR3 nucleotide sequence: TGTGCCATCAGTGAAAGGGGGCGCACAATAATTACTGAAGCTTTCTTT.